The clone carrying this TCR beta chain was observed a few times. Antigen specificity is unknown. This sample was included in a study of T cell repertoires in cytomegalovirus infection. Germline V gives CDR1 SEHNR, CDR2 FQNEAQ (reference sequence). The CDR3 totals 15 residues. The J segment lost 4 bases and the V segment lost 3 bases, leaving 4 bases of the junction unmatched. TCRdb passed the reads through MiXCR, listing each CDR3 protein once. Among about 470,000 distinct CDR3 sequences, roughly 46% were seen once, and the ten largest hold around two fifths. The receptor was isolated from a human donor in good health (CMV status not recorded). Some clones in this sample may be carry-over from other donors' samples. Source: cultured PBMCs, taken from culture after CMV antigen stimulation. This chain uses TRBV7-9 with TRBJ1-4; 8 bases are shared with TRBD1. CDR3 amino acids: CASSLTDRDNEKLFF. CDR3 bases: TGTGCCAGCAGCTTGACGGACAGGGATAATGAAAAACTGTTTTTT.